The 24 T cell receptor beta chains given below trace back to one sample, sequenced in a study of post-analysis software for immune sequencing data. Study-level points and caveats: In patients, about 5 TRBV segments were more frequent than in controls, with TRBV5-6, TRBV5-1 and TRBV20-1 among them.

Unique molecular identifiers were present in the TCR beta cDNA libraries. TCRdb reanalysed the PCR reads using MiXCR and keeps one entry per CDR3 protein. The sample consists of a few hundred thousand distinct CDR3 sequences, roughly 30% of them appearing once. These receptors lack a known antigen. Sequences were obtained from blood. Receptors originate from a girl aged 10 to 17 with multiple sclerosis.

This clonotype showed up just a few times. The chain links TRBV27 to TRBJ1-2; D ambiguous. The V end lost 2 bases, the J end lost 6 bases, and 16 bases lay between the germline ends. The CDR3 totals 15 residues. Germline V gene lookup returns CDR1 MNHEY and CDR2 SMNVEV (reference sequence). The CDR3 DNA follows: TGTGCCAGCAGTTTAATCCCGGGGAGGTTTGATGGCTACACCTTC. Its protein is CASSLIPGRFDGYTF.

This rearrangement joins TRBV12-3 or TRBV12-4 to TRBJ1-6, with D perhaps TRBD1 (5 bases). The CDR3 extends over 14 amino acids. Trimming shortened V by 0 bases and J by 15 bases, and 15 bases separated the two germline ends. This chain's CDR3 is CASSLAQTVLGLHF. CDR3 DNA sequence: TGTGCCAGCAGTTTAGCGCAGACAGTCTTAGGCCTCCACTTT.

The V call is TRBV28, the J call TRBJ2-1; 10 nucleotides line up with TRBD1. Unmatched junction bases numbered 7, after V lost 8 bases and J lost 0 bases. The CDR3 has 16 residues. Germline V gene sequence: CDR1 MDHEN, CDR2 SYDVKM. The CDR3 sequence is CASGWTGGHSYNEQFF. CDR3 DNA: TGTGCCAGCGGTTGGACAGGGGGACACTCCTACAATGAGCAGTTCTTC.

This rearrangement joins TRBV12-3 or TRBV12-4 to TRBJ2-1; 7 nucleotides line up with TRBD1. J was trimmed by 3 bases and V by 7 bases; bases with no gene match: 9. The CDR3 loop spans 15 amino acids. The DNA for the CDR3 is TGTGCCAGCATCTCGGGACAGATAAACTACAATGAGCAGTTCTTC. Amino acids: CASISGQINYNEQFF.

The V gene is TRBV7-2, the J gene TRBJ1-4; 11 bases align to TRBD1. This CDR3 comprises 15 residues. The V and J ends lost 5 bases and 8 bases, in that order; junction bases with no gene match: 7. CDR1 is SGHTA, CDR2 FQGNSA, per germline. CDR3 region: CASSATGQGAEKLFF. DNA of the CDR3: TGTGCCAGCAGCGCTACCGGACAGGGGGCGGAAAAACTGTTTTTT. The entire variable domain, with the rest obtained from reference TRBV7-2 and TRBJ1-4, is as follows: GAGVSQSPSNKVTEKGKDVELRCDPISGHTALYWYRQSLGQGLEFLIYFQGNSAPDKSGLPSDRFSAERTGGSVSTLTIQRTQQEDSAVYLCASSATGQGAEKLFFGSGTQLSVL.

The V gene is TRBV6-5, the J gene TRBJ2-5; 7 positions agree with TRBD1. The CDR3 has 15 residues. Germline values: CDR1 MNHEY, CDR2 SVGAGI. J gave up 5 bases and V 4 bases, and 10 bases lay outside the gene matches. The CDR3 here is CASSSVFRGPETQYF. CDR3 bases: TGTGCCAGCAGTTCGGTATTTAGGGGGCCCGAGACCCAGTACTTC.

This clonotype has more than one count but fewer than ten. The chain recombines TRBV24-1 with TRBJ1-5; TRBD1 might be the D (5 bases). V dropped 2 bases and J dropped 7 bases, with 11 bases sitting between them. CDR3 size: 14 residues. The germline V gene encodes CDR1 KGHDR and CDR2 SFDVKD. The CDR3 DNA is TGTGCCACCAGTGATTCGGGCAGGGACCAGCCCCAGCATTTT. This encodes CATSDSGRDQPQHF.

The chain carries TRBV10-2 and TRBJ2-3; D is uncertain. Germline V lookup: CDR1 WSHSY, CDR2 SAAADI. The CDR3 spans 13 residues. V lost 1 base and J lost 4, with 6 bases in between. CDR3 sequence (DNA): TGCGCCAGCAGTGAGTTTGTCGCAGATACGCAGTATTTT. This translates into CASSEFVADTQYF.

This clonotype has only a few counts. V is TRBV12-3 or TRBV12-4 and J is TRBJ1-2, with 7 bases aligning to TRBD1. The V gene end was trimmed by 4 bases and the J gene end by 3 bases; junction bases not matched to a gene: 8. The CDR3 totals 15 residues. CDR3 DNA sequence: TGTGCCAGCAGTTACCGGGACAGAAATTACTATGGCTACACCTTC. Translation gives CASSYRDRNYYGYTF.

This clonotype was detected ten times or more. The V and J genes are TRBV29-1 and TRBJ2-5, with D perhaps matching TRBD1 or TRBD2 (6 bases each). CDR1 is SQVTM and CDR2 is ANQGSEA in the germline V gene. Trimming stripped 4 bases from V and 5 bases from J, with 14 bases between. The length of the CDR3 is 13 residues. The CDR3 region is CSVGRGLGETQYF. CDR3 sequence (DNA): TGCAGCGTTGGTCGGGGGCTGGGGGAGACCCAGTACTTC.

This clonotype came up a few times. The gene calls are TRBV18 and TRBJ2-7, with TRBD1 matching over 10 bases. The V and J ends lost 2 bases and 2 bases, in that order; junction bases with no gene match: 9. Germline V gene lookup returns CDR1 KGHSH and CDR2 LQKENI. This CDR3 is 17 amino acids long. CDR3 sequence reads: CASSPVEPGQGTYEQYF. CDR3 in DNA: TGTGCCAGCTCACCAGTCGAACCGGGACAGGGGACCTACGAGCAGTACTTC.

This clonotype was recorded a few times. This chain uses TRBV5-1 with TRBJ2-2; TRBD2 agrees at 9 bases. There are 15 residues in the CDR3. Germline-derived CDR1 and CDR2 are SGHRS and YFSETQ. V was pared by 1 base and J by 3 bases, with 1 base of the junction left unmatched. CDR3 nucleotides: TGCGCCAGCAGCTTGAGACTAGCGGACACCGGGGAGCTGTTTTTT. Amino acid sequence: CASSLRLADTGELFF.

This sequence joins TRBV7-2 and TRBJ2-7; D is unresolved. With 5 bases removed from V and 0 bases from J, the gap between germline ends came to 8 bases. The CDR3 sequence is 13 residues long. The germline CDR1 and CDR2 sequences are SGHTA and FQGNSA. The CDR3 region is CASSASPSYEQYF. The CDR3 coding sequence is TGTGCCAGCAGCGCCAGCCCCTCCTACGAGCAGTACTTC.

This clonotype was seen many times. J is TRBJ2-7 and V is TRBV20-1, with D perhaps matching TRBD2 (5 bases). The V end was cut by 3 bases, the J end by 0 bases, with 6 bases between. CDR3 size: 12 residues. Germline CDR1 DFQATT, CDR2 SNEGSKA (reference sequence). The CDR3 is CSASEGSYEQYF. As DNA, the CDR3 is TGCAGTGCTAGTGAGGGCTCCTACGAGCAGTACTTC.

This rearrangement joins TRBV5-1 to TRBJ2-1; perhaps TRBD2 as D (6 bases). Germline CDR1 SGHRS, CDR2 YFSETQ. The CDR3 is made up of 16 amino acids. V shed 3 bases and J shed 2 bases, with 15 bases lying between them. In DNA, the CDR3 is TGCGCCAGCAGCTCCCGAATGGCTAGCGCCTACAATGAGCAGTTCTTC. This gives the protein CASSSRMASAYNEQFF.

The CDR3, as DNA: TGTGCCAGCAGCTCGATGGGGGCCGGGGAGCTGTTTTTT. It translates to CASSSMGAGELFF. The gene calls are TRBV7-9 and TRBJ2-2; D tentatively fits TRBD1 or TRBD2 (5 bases each). Trimming took 4 bases from V and 6 from J, leaving 9 bases between them. CDR3 length equals 13 residues. Looked up from germline, CDR1 is SEHNR and CDR2 is FQNEAQ (reference sequence).

The chain couples TRBV4-1 to TRBJ2-1; TRBD2 aligns across 7 bases. The CDR3 is made up of 15 amino acids. Trimming at V came to 1 base and at J to 4 bases, leaving 4 bases not matched to a gene. Germline lookup yields CDR1 MGHRA and CDR2 YSYEKL. In nucleotides, the CDR3 is TGCGCCAGCAGCCAAGGAGCGGGGCAGTACAATGAGCAGTTCTTC. Encoded protein: CASSQGAGQYNEQFF.

This sequence joins TRBV4-1 and TRBJ2-5; TRBD1 matches at 9 bases. Per the germline V gene, CDR1 is MGHRA and CDR2 is YSYEKL. V was pared by 1 base and J by 2 bases, with 8 bases of the junction left unmatched. The CDR3 extends over 17 amino acids. The CDR3 region is CASSQVPAGTGQETQYF. CDR3 in DNA: TGCGCCAGCAGCCAAGTACCCGCCGGGACAGGGCAAGAGACCCAGTACTTC.

This clonotype was seen a handful of times. The J gene is TRBJ1-2, the V gene TRBV6-6; 11 nucleotides agree with TRBD1. CDR3 length equals 14 residues. J gave up 6 bases and V 8 bases, and 8 bases lay outside the gene matches. CDR1 is MNHNY, CDR2 SVGAGI, per germline (reference sequence). CDR3: CASGSWDRGDGYTF. The CDR3 coding sequence is TGTGCCAGCGGGAGTTGGGACAGGGGGGATGGCTACACCTTC.

This clonotype appeared a few times. The chain recombines TRBV6-2 or TRBV6-3 with TRBJ2-1, with D possibly TRBD1 on 6 matching bases. V gave up 7 bases and J gave up 0 bases, with 10 bases separating them. Germline CDR1 reads MNHEY; CDR2 reads SVGEGT. The CDR3 spans 14 residues. The CDR3 spells CASTRRGSYNEQFF. The CDR3 region has the DNA TGTGCCAGCACCCGCAGGGGCTCCTACAATGAGCAGTTCTTC.

The chain couples TRBV9 to TRBJ1-4; 8 bases map to TRBD1. The V and J ends lost 3 bases and 7 bases, in that order; junction bases with no gene match: 5. Looked up from germline, CDR1 is SGDLS and CDR2 is YYNGEE. The CDR3 spans 14 residues. This CDR3 reads CASSGGDRGEKLFF. DNA of the CDR3: TGTGCCAGCAGCGGAGGAGACAGGGGTGAAAAACTGTTTTTT.

The chain is built from TRBV2 and TRBJ2-5, with 11 bases aligning to TRBD2. This CDR3 is 15 amino acids long. CDR1 is SNHLY, CDR2 FYNNEI, per germline. The V gene end was trimmed by 2 bases and the J gene end by 5 bases; junction bases not matched to a gene: 4. In nucleotides, the CDR3 is TGTGCCAGCAGTGAACTAGCGGGGGGTAGTGAGACCCAGTACTTC. It specifies CASSELAGGSETQYF.

This clonotype was seen a handful of times. The chain is built from TRBV5-1 and TRBJ1-2, with TRBD1 as a possible D gene (5 bases). The CDR3 spans 13 residues. With 2 bases removed from V and 6 bases from J, the gap between germline ends came to 11 bases. CDR1 and CDR2 from the germline V gene are SGHRS and YFSETQ. The CDR3 sequence: CASSFERGDGYTF. The CDR3 DNA sequence: TGCGCCAGCAGCTTCGAACGGGGGGATGGCTACACCTTC.

This clonotype was recorded at least ten times. The chain joins TRBV12-3 or TRBV12-4 to TRBJ2-7; the match to TRBD2 covers 7 bases. Losses at the gene ends were 5 bases for V and 4 bases for J; bases not matched to a gene: 2. The CDR3 extends over 12 amino acids. This CDR3 is CASSGGDYEQYF. DNA of the CDR3: TGTGCCAGCAGTGGGGGGGATTACGAGCAGTACTTC.